This TCR beta chain stems from a study of blood T cell repertoires in COVID-19 (dated by TCRdb to the early 2020s). Some background on the complete study: Collaborator samples came from the United States, Italy and Spain and covered acute and convalescent phases of COVID-19. The prospective study material was composed of cDNA or gDNA derived from T cells, B-cell-depleted T cells, or PBMCs. The dataset comprised deeply sampled blood TCRbeta repertoires from subjects exposed to, actively infected with, or recovered from COVID-19. The repertoires were released in a freely available public database meant as a resource for research on the immune response to SARS-CoV-2. The samples were drawn from the first 160 participants of the ongoing ImmuneRACE study and from over 950 subjects provided by 6 global collaborators. Nearly every sample came with metadata listing a de-identified subject ID, COVID-19 status, age in years and sex. Where available, HLA class I and class II types were obtained from metadata supplied by the sample provider rather than from assay-based typing. Beyond this particular receptor, the publication reports: Clinical and demographic metadata were provided uncurated, with the amount varying by source and participant.

TCRbeta CDR3 regions were amplified from genomic DNA using the immunoSEQ Assay, a bias-controlled multiplex PCR. Per the authors' processing: Within the assay, amplification of reference gene primers was used to estimate how many nucleated cells each sample contained. Sequence reads were collapsed and filtered to measure the absolute abundance of every unique TCRbeta CDR3 rearrangement. For each sample, productive Simpson clonality was calculated by taking the square root of Simpson's diversity index across productive rearrangements. Sourced from immuneACCESS, this table was stored by TCRdb with only in-frame sequences that have V and J called. A share of the clones is absent; for the studies checked, an unresolved V gene accounts for under half, and the remainder has no known explanation. V and J calls and clone size are given by that table; D and trimming were obtained from the DNA. Within this sample are about 380,000 clones, with roughly 87% of them counted one time only. Jointly, the top ten make up 2.5% to 3% of the sample.

Participants in the prospective study were enrolled through a virtual design, were aged about 18 to 100 years, and lived in about 25 United States geographic areas. In the prospective study, cohorts were assigned on the basis of participant-reported clinical history obtained from a screening survey and a study questionnaire. ImmuneRACE Cohort 3 recovered participants were defined by two consecutive negative NP/OP PCR tests, healthcare professional clearance, or symptom resolution. In the prospective study, whole blood, serum and a nasopharyngeal or oropharyngeal swab were collected from each participant by mobile phlebotomists. Additional blood draws and questionnaires over an approximately two-month period could optionally be provided by prospective study participants. Before DNA extraction, blood samples from the prospective study were shipped at room temperature or frozen. This clone was found a few times. Its antigen specificity is not known. No base quality values were provided; no much bigger clone lies one nucleotide off.

Inclusive of the bounding cysteine and phenylalanine, the CDR3 is 15 residues long. Kept here is only the CDR3 DNA, which spans 45 bases and is read in frame from base 1. V drops 5 bases and J drops 2 bases, leaving 15 bases in between. From the germline V gene (reference sequence), CDR1 is SEHNR and CDR2 is FQNEAQ. This chain joins TRBV7-9 to TRBJ1-1; a tentative D match to TRBD1 spans 6 bases. The material sequenced was PBMCs or T cells enriched from blood (not recorded which). This clonotype was obtained from a woman in her twenties or thirties who had recovered from COVID-19. The nucleotide sequence reads TGTGCCAGCAGCACCCTACAGGGCGTTAACACTGAAGCTTTCTTT. It is translated as CASSTLQGVNTEAFF.